Detailed here is one T cell receptor beta chain. Its specificity is not known. Data came from immunoSEQ multiplex PCR; TCRdb stores just in-frame clones and leaves some out. Found here are about 96,000 clones, 80% to 95% of them singletons; the top ten hold approximately 0.17%. The CDR3 is 16 residues long. V gave up 2 bases and J gave up 2 bases; unmatched junction bases: 8. The germline V gene has CDR1 SGHDN and CDR2 FVKESK. This sample was taken from a study of graft-versus-host responses after intestinal transplantation. Study-wide context: All of the recipients had induction that used anti-thymocyte globulin, then tacrolimus and steroids for approximately 3 years.

The chain recombines TRBV14 with TRBJ1-2; 7 bases agree with TRBD1. The receptor was derived from a human donor who received an intestinal transplant. Sequencing used unstimulated CD4+ T cells sorted from spleen or lymph node cells, obtained before intestinal transplant. CDR3 protein: CASSQHLSGGNYGYTF. As DNA, the CDR3 is TGTGCCAGCAGCCAACACCTTTCAGGGGGGAACTATGGCTACACCTTC.